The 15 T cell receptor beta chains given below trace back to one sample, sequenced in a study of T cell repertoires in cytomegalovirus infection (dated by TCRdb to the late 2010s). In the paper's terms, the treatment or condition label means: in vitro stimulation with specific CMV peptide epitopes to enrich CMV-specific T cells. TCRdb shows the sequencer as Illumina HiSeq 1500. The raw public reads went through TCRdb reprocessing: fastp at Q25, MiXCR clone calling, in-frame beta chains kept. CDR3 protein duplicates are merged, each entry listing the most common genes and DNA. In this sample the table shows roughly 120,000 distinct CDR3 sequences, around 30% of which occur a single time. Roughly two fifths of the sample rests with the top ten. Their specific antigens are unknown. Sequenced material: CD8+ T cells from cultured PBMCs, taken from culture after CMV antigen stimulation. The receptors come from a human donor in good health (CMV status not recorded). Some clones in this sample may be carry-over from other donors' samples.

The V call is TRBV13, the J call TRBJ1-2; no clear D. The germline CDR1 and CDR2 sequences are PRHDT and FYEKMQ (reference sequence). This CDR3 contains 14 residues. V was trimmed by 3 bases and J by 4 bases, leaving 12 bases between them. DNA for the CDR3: TGTGCCAGCAGCTTGGGCCAGAACTTCTATGGCTACACCTTC. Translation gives CASSLGQNFYGYTF.

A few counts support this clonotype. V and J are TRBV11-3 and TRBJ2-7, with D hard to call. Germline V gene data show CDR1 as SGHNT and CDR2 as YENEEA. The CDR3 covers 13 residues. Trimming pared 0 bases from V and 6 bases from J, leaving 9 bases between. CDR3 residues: CASSLDRKLEQYF. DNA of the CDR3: TGTGCCAGCAGCTTAGATCGAAAGCTCGAGCAGTACTTC.

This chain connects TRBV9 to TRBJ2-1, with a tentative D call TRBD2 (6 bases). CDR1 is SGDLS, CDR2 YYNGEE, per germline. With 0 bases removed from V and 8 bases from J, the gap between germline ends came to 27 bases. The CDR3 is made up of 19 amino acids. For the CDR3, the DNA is TGTGCCAGCAGCGTAGAGGACGGGGGAGGCTCCCACTACAGCGATGAGCAGTTCTTC. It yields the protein CASSVEDGGGSHYSDEQFF.

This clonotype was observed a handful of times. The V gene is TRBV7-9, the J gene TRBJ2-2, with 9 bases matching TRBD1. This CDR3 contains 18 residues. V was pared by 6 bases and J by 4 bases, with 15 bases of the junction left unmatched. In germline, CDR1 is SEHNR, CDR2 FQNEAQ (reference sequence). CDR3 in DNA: TGTGCCAGCAGTCGTCCCGGGACAGGGCCGGGGGGCACCGGGGAGCTGTTTTTT. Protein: CASSRPGTGPGGTGELFF.

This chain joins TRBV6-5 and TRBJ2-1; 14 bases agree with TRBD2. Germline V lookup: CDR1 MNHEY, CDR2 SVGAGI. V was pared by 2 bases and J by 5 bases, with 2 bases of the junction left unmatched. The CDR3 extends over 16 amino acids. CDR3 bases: TGTGCCAGCAGTTACGCGACTAGCGGGGGGGACAATGAGCAGTTCTTC. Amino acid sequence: CASSYATSGGDNEQFF.

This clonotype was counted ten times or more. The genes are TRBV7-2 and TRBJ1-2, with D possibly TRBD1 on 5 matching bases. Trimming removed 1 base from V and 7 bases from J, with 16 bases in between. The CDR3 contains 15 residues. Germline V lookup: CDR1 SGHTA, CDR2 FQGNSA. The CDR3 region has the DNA TGTGCCAGCAGCTTAGGAGTGCGGTCGGGGGTTGGCTACACCTTC. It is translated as CASSLGVRSGVGYTF.

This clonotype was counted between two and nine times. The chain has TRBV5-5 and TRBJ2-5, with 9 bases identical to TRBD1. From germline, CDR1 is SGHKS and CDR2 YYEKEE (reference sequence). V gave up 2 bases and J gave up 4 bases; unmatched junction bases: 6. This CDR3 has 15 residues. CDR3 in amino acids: CASSFSDRGLETQYF. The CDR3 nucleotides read TGTGCCAGCAGCTTCTCAGACAGGGGGTTAGAGACCCAGTACTTC.

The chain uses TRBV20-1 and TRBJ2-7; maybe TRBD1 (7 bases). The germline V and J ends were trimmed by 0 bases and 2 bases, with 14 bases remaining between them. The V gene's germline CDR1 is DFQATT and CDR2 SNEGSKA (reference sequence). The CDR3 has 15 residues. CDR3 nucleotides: TGCAGTGCTAGAGACCCGGGACAGCGGGCCTACGAGCAGTACTTC. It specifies CSARDPGQRAYEQYF.

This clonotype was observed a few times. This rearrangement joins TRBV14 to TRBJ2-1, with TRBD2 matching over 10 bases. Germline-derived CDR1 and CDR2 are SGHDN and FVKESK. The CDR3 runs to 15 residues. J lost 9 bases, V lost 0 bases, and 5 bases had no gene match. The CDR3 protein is CASSQEGAGGLEQFF. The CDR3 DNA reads TGTGCCAGCAGCCAAGAAGGAGCGGGGGGGCTTGAGCAGTTCTTC.

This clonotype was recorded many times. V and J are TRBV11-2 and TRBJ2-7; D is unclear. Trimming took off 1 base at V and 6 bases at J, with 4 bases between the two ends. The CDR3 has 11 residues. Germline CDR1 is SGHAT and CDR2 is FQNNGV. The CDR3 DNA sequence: TGTGCCAGCAGCTTAGGTACCGAGCAGTACTTC. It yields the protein CASSLGTEQYF.

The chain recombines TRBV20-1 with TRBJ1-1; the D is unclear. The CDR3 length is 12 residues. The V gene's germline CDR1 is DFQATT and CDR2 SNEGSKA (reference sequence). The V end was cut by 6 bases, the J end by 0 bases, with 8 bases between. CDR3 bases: TGCAGTGCCCGAAGTCTGAACACTGAAGCTTTCTTT. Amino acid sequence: CSARSLNTEAFF.

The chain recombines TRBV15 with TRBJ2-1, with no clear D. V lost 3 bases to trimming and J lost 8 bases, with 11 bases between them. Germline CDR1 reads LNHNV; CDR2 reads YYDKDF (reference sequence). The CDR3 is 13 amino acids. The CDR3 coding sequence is TGTGCCACCAGCAGCGATGTACATTATGAGCAGTTCTTC. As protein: CATSSDVHYEQFF.

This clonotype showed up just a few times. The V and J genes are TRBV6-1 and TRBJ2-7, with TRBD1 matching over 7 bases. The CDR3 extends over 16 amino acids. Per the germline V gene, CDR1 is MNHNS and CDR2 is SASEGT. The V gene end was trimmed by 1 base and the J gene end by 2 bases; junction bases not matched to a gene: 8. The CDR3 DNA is TGTGCCAGCAGTGAAGGGACACAGGGGATTCCCTACGAGCAGTACTTC. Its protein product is CASSEGTQGIPYEQYF.

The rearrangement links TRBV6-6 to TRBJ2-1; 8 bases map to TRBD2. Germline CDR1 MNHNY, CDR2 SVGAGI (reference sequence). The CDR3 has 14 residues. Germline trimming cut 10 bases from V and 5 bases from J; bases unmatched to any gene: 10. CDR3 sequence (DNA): TGTGCCACCTCAGGGACTAGGGTCGACAATGAGCAGTTCTTC. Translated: CATSGTRVDNEQFF.

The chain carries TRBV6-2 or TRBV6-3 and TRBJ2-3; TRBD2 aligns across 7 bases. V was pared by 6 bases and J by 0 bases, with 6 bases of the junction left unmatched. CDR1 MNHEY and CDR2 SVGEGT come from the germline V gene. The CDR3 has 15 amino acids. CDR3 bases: TGTGCCAGCAGCCACTCGGGGGGTAGCACAGATACGCAGTATTTT. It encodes CASSHSGGSTDTQYF.